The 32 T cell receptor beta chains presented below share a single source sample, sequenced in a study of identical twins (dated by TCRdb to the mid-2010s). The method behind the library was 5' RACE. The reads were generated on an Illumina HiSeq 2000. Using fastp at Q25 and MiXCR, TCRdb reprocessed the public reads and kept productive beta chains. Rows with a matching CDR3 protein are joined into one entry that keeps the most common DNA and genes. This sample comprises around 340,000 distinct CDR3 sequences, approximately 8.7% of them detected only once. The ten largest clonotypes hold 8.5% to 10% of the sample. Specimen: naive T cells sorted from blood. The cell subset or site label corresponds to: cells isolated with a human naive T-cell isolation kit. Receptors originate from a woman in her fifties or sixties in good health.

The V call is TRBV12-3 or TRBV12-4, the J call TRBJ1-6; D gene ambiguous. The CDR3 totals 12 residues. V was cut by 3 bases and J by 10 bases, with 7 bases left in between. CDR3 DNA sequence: TGTGCCAGCAGTTTTTTTGGATCACCCCTCCACTTT. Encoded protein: CASSFFGSPLHF.

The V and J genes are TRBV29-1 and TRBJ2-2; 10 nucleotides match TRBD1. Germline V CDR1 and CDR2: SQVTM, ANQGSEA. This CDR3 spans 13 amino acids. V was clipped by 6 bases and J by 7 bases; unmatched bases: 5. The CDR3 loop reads CSVLTGGGGELFF. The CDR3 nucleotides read TGCAGCGTCCTGACAGGGGGCGGCGGGGAGCTGTTTTTT.

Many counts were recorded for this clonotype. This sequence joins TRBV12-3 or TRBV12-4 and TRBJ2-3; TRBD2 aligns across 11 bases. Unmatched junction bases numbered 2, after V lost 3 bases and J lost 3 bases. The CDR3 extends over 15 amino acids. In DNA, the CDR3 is TGTGCCAGCAGTTTGGTAGCGGGAGGGACAGATACGCAGTATTTT. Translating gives CASSLVAGGTDTQYF.

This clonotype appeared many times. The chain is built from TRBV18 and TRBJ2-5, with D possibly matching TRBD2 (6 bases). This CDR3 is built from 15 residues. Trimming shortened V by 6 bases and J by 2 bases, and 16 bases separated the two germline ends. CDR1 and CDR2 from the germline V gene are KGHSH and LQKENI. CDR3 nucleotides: TGTGCCAGCTCTTGGGACTCGTGGACGCAAGAGACCCAGTACTTC. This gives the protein CASSWDSWTQETQYF.

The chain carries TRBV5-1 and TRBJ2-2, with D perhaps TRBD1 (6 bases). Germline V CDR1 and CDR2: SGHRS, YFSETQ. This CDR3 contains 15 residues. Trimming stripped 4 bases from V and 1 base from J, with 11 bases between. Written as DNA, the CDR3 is TGCGCCAGCAGCCGGGACACCAAGAACACCGGGGAGCTGTTTTTT. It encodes CASSRDTKNTGELFF. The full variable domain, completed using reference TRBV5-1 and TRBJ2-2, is KAGVTQTPRYLIKTRGQQVTLSCSPISGHRSVSWYQQTPGQGLQFLFEYFSETQRNKGNFPGRFSGRQFSNSRSEMNVSTLELGDSALYLCASSRDTKNTGELFFGEGSRLTVL.

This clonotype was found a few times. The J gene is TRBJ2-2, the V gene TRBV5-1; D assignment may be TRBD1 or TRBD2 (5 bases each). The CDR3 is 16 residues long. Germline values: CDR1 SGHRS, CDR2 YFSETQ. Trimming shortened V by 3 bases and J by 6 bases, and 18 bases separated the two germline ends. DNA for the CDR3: TGCGCCAGCAGCTCACCGGGACGGACGATTTCCGGGGAGCTGTTTTTT. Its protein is CASSSPGRTISGELFF.

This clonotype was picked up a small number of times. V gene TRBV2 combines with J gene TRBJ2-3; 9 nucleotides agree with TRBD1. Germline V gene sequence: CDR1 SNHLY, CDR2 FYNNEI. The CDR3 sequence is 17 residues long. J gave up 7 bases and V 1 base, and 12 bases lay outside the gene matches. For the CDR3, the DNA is TGTGCCAGCAGTGAAGGGGGACAGGGCCCTAGGGACAATACGCAGTATTTT. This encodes CASSEGGQGPRDNTQYF.

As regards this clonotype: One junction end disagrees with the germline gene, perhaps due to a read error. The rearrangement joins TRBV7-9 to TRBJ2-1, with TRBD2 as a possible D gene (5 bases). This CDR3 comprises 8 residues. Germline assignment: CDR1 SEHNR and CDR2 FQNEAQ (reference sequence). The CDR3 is CAGEGWVF. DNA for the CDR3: TGTGCCGGCGAGGGATGGGTCTTC.

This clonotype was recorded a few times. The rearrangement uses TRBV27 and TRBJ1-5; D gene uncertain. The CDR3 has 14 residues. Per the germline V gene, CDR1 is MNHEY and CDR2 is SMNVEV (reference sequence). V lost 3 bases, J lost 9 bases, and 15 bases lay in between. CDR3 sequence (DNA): TGTGCCAGCAGTTTTAGGCAGGCAGTGGGGCCCCAGCATTTT. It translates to CASSFRQAVGPQHF.

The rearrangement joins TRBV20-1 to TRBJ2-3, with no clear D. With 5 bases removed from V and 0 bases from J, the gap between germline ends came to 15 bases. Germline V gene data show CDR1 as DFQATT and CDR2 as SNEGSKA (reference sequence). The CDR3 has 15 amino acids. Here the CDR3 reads CSAGLGYPSTDTQYF. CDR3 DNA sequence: TGCAGTGCTGGCCTGGGGTACCCTAGCACAGATACGCAGTATTTT.

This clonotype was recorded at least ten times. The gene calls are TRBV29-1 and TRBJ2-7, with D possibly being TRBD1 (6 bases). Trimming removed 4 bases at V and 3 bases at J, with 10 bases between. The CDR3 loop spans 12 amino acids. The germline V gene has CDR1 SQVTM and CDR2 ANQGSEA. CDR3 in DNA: TGCAGCGTTGTAGGACAGCGCTACGAGCAGTACTTC. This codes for CSVVGQRYEQYF.

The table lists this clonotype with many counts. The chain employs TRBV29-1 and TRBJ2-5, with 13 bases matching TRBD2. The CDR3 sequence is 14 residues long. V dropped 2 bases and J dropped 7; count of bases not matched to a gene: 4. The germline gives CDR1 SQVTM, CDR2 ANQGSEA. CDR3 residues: CSVEILAGGGTQYF. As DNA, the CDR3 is TGCAGCGTTGAAATACTAGCGGGAGGGGGGACCCAGTACTTC.

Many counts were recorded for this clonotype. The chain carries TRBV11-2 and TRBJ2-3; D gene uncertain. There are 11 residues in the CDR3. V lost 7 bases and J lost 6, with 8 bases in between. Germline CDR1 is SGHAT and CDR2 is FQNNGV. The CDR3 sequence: CASTGVDTQYF. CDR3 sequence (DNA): TGTGCCAGCACCGGAGTTGATACGCAGTATTTT.

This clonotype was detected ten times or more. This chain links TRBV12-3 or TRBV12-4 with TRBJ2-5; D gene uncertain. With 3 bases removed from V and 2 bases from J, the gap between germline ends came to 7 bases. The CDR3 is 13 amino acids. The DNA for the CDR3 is TGTGCCAGCAGTTTGATACGACAAGAGACCCAGTACTTC. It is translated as CASSLIRQETQYF.

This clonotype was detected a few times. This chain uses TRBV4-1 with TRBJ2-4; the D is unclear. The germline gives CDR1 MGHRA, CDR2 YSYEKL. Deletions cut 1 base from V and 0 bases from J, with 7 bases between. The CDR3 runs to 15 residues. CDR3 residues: CASSQGSLAKNIQYF. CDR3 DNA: TGCGCCAGCAGCCAAGGAAGCCTAGCCAAAAACATTCAGTACTTC.

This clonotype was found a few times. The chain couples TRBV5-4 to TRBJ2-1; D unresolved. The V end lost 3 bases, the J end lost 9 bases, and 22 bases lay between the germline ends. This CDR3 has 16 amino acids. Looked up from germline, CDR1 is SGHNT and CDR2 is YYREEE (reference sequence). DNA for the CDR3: TGTGCCAGCAGCTCCAGAGAGAAGTGGCCGCATGGTGAGCAGTTCTTC. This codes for CASSSREKWPHGEQFF.

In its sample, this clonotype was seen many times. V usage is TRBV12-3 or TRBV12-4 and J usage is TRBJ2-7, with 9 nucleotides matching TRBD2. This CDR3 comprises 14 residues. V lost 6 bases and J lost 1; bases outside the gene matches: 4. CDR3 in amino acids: CASSPTSGSYEQYF. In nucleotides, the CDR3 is TGTGCCAGCAGCCCGACTAGCGGTTCCTACGAGCAGTACTTC.

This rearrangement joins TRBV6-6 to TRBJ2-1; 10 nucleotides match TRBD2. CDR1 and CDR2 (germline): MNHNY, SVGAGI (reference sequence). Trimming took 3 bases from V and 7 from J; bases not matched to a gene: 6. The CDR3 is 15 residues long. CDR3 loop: CASSYQAGGRNEQFF. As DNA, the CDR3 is TGTGCCAGCAGTTATCAAGCGGGAGGGCGAAATGAGCAGTTCTTC.

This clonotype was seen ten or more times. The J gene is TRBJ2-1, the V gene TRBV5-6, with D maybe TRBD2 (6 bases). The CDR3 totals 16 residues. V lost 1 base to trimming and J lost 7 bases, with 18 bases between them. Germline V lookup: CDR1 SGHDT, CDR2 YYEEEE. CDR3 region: CASSLWFGGGWNEQFF. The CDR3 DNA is TGTGCCAGCAGCTTGTGGTTCGGCGGAGGGTGGAATGAGCAGTTCTTC.

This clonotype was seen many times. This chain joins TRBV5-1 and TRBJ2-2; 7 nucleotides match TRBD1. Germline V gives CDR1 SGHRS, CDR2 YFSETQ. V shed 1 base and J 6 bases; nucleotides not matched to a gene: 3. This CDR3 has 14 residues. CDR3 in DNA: TGCGCCAGCAGCTTGACGACAGGGTCCGGGGAGCTGTTTTTT. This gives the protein CASSLTTGSGELFF.

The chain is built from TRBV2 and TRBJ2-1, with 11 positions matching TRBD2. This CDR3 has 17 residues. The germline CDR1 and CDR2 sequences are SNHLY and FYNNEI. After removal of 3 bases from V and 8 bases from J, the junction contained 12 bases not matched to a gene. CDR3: CASSDPQVGSGRDEQFF. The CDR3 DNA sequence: TGTGCCAGCAGTGATCCCCAGGTCGGTAGCGGGAGGGATGAGCAGTTCTTC.

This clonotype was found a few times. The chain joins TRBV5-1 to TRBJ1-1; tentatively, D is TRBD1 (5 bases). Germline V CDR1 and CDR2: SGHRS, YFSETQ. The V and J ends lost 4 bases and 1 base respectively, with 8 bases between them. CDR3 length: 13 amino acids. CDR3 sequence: CASSHGTNTEAFF. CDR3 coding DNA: TGCGCCAGCAGCCACGGGACGAACACTGAAGCTTTCTTT. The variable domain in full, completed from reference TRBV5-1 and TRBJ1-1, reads KAGVTQTPRYLIKTRGQQVTLSCSPISGHRSVSWYQQTPGQGLQFLFEYFSETQRNKGNFPGRFSGRQFSNSRSEMNVSTLELGDSALYLCASSHGTNTEAFFGQGTRLTVV.

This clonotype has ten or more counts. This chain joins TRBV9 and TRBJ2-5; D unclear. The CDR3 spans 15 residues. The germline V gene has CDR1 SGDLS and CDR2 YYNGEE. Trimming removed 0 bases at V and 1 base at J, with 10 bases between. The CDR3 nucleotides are TGTGCCAGCAGCGTAGGAATCGGCGCCCAAGAGACCCAGTACTTC. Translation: CASSVGIGAQETQYF.

CDR3 DNA: TGCAGTGCTAGTGCCCCCCTGGTAGAGGGCCTGGAGACCCAGTACTTC. Protein sequence: CSASAPLVEGLETQYF. The V and J genes are TRBV20-1 and TRBJ2-5; D possibly corresponds to TRBD2 (5 bases). V was pared by 3 bases and J by 5 bases, with 22 bases between. The germline CDR1 and CDR2 sequences are DFQATT and SNEGSKA (reference sequence). The CDR3 runs to 16 residues.

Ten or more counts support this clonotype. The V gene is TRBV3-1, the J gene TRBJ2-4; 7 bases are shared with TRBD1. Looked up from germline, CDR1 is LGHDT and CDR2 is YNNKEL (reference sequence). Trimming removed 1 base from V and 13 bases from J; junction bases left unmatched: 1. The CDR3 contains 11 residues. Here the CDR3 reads CASSQGTGQYF. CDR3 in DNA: TGTGCCAGCAGCCAAGGGACAGGACAGTACTTC.

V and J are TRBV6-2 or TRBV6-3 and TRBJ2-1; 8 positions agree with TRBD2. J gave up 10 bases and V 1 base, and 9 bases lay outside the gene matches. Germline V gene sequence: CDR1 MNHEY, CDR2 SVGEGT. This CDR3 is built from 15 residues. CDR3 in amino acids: CASSYWGAGESEQFF. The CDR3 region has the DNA TGTGCCAGCAGTTACTGGGGAGCGGGAGAGAGCGAGCAGTTCTTC.

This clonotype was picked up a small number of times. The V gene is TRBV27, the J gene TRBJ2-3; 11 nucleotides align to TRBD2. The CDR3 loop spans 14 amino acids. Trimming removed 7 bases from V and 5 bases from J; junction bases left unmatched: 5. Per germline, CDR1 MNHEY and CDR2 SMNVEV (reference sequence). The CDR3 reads CASKGLAGGDTQYF. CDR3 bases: TGTGCCAGCAAGGGGCTAGCGGGAGGAGATACGCAGTATTTT.

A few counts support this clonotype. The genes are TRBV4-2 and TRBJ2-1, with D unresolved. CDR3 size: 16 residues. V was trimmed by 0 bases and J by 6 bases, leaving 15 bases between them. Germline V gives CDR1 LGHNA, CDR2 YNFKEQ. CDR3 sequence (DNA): TGTGCCAGCAGCCAAGAGTGGTTCGACTTCTCCAATGAGCAGTTCTTC. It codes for CASSQEWFDFSNEQFF.

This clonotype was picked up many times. The CDR3 sequence is CASSLEGLPNEQFF. In nucleotides, the CDR3 is TGCGCCAGCAGCTTGGAGGGACTCCCCAATGAGCAGTTCTTC. The chain couples TRBV5-1 to TRBJ2-1, with D tentatively TRBD2 (6 bases). This CDR3 has 14 residues. CDR1 is SGHRS and CDR2 is YFSETQ in the germline V gene. V dropped 0 bases and J dropped 6 bases, with 10 bases sitting between them.

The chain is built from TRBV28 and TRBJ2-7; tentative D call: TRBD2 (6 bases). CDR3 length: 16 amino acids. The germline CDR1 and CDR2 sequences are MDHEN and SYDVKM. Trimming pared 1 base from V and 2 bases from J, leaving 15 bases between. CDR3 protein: CASSLLGSGGAYEQYF. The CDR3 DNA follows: TGTGCCAGCAGTTTATTGGGTAGCGGTGGGGCCTACGAGCAGTACTTC.

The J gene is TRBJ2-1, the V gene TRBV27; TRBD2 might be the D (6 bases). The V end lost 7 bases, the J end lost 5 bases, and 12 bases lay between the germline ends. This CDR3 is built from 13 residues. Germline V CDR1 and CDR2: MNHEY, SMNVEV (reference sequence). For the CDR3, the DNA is TGTGCCAGCACTAACGCGGGAAACAATGAGCAGTTCTTC. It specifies CASTNAGNNEQFF.

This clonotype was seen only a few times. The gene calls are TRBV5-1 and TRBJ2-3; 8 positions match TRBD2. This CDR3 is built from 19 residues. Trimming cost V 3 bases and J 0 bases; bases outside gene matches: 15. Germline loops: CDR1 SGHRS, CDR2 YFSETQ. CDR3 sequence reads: CASSSKLSAGARSTDTQYF. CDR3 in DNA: TGCGCCAGCAGCTCCAAACTGTCAGCGGGAGCCCGTAGCACAGATACGCAGTATTTT.